These 5 T cell receptor beta chains were all obtained from the same sample, sequenced in a study of cytomegalovirus exposure and HLA in healthy donors. A multiplex PCR was run with 60 Vbeta primers and 13 Jbeta primers. Measured with immunoSEQ multiplex PCR; TCRdb has only the in-frame clones, and not every one. The sample is made up of around 210,000 clones, and the top ten hold about 1% of it. Sequenced input: PBMCs. These receptors all stem from a girl aged 2-9 years in good health and CMV-seropositive.

The chain employs TRBV5-6 and TRBJ2-7; maybe TRBD2 (6 bases). The CDR3 is made up of 15 amino acids. The germline V gene has CDR1 SGHDT and CDR2 YYEEEE. The V gene lost 3 bases and the J gene lost 3 bases, with 16 bases spanning the gap. CDR3 nucleotide sequence: TGTGCCAGCAGCTGGAGGGATTCTCTATACTACGAGCAGTACTTC. Its protein is CASSWRDSLYYEQYF.

V is TRBV7-9 and J is TRBJ2-1, with a weak D call TRBD2 (6 bases). The CDR3 totals 19 residues. The V end lost 2 bases, the J end lost 7 bases, and 27 bases lay between the germline ends. Germline lookup yields CDR1 SEHNR and CDR2 FQNEAQ (reference sequence). CDR3 amino acids: CASSLIRPERLARINEQFF. The CDR3 nucleotides read TGTGCCAGCAGCTTAATCCGGCCAGAGAGGCTAGCGAGAATAAATGAGCAGTTCTTC.

V gene TRBV5-1 combines with J gene TRBJ2-3, with D perhaps TRBD1 (6 bases). The CDR3 runs to 14 residues. The ends were cut back, 4 bases at V and 1 base at J, with 10 bases in the middle. Germline lookup yields CDR1 SGHRS and CDR2 YFSETQ. The CDR3 here is CASSPRTGTDTQYF. The CDR3 coding sequence is TGCGCCAGCAGCCCAAGGACAGGCACAGATACGCAGTATTTT.

The J gene is TRBJ2-7, the V gene TRBV10-3, with 8 bases matching TRBD2. Germline values: CDR1 ENHRY, CDR2 SYGVKD. With 6 bases clipped from V and 6 bases from J, the junction kept 4 bases outside the gene matches. The CDR3 contains 12 residues. The CDR3 protein is CAIRGLATEQYF. In DNA form, the CDR3 reads TGTGCCATCAGAGGACTAGCAACCGAGCAGTACTTC.

The chain couples TRBV6-6 to TRBJ1-2; D call uncertain. V was shortened by 0 bases and J by 7 bases, with 15 bases between the two germline ends. The CDR3 covers 15 residues. Germline assignment: CDR1 MNHNY and CDR2 SVGAGI (reference sequence). CDR3 loop: CASSYSKEARGGYTF. Written as DNA, the CDR3 is TGTGCCAGCAGTTACTCGAAGGAGGCTCGGGGTGGCTACACCTTC.